This entry lists 7 T cell receptor beta chains sequenced from one sample in a study of OX40 agonist ivuxolimab in advanced cancers. Assay used: immunoSEQ multiplex PCR; TCRdb lists only in-frame clones, some missing. This table has more than 80,000 clones, roughly nine tenths appearing once. Source: CD4+ or CD8+ T cells sorted from blood, taken in a trial of the OX40 agonist ivuxolimab. Receptors originate from an adult with an advanced solid tumor such as melanoma, head and neck, liver or kidney cancer.

V usage is TRBV19 and J usage is TRBJ1-6; no reliable D call. The length of the CDR3 is 13 residues. The germline gives CDR1 LNHDA, CDR2 SQIVND (reference sequence). Trimming pared 5 bases from V and 11 bases from J, leaving 13 bases between. CDR3 residues: CASSVSRIPPLHF. In nucleotides, the CDR3 is TGTGCCAGTAGTGTCTCAAGGATACCACCCCTCCACTTT.

In this sample, this clone turned up a few times. At one end, the junction sequence differs from germline, possibly due to a read error. The V call is TRBV7-3, the J call TRBJ2-5; D possibly matches TRBD1 or TRBD2 (6 bases each). Germline V gene data show CDR1 as SGHTA and CDR2 as FQGTGA. The CDR3 has 11 residues. CDR3 nucleotides: TGTGCCAGCAGCCTGAAGGGGGGAGAAAACTTC. Its translation is CASSLKGGENF.

Here the CDR3 reads CASSYRDSGETQYF. CDR3 sequence (DNA): TGTGCCAGCAGCTACCGGGACAGCGGAGAGACCCAGTACTTC. The chain is built from TRBV14 and TRBJ2-5; 7 bases match TRBD1. CDR1 is SGHDN, CDR2 FVKESK, per germline. After removal of 5 bases from V and 4 bases from J, the junction contained 7 bases not matched to a gene. This CDR3 region has 14 residues.

This clone was observed once. This chain connects TRBV9 to TRBJ2-4; D may be TRBD2 (6 bases). The CDR3 runs 16 residues. CDR1 SGDLS and CDR2 YYNGEE come from the germline V gene. Trimming removed 3 bases from V and 0 bases from J, with 13 bases in between. CDR3 in DNA: TGTGCCAGCAGCGAGACTAGAGGAGTAGCCAAAAACATTCAGTACTTC. Translating gives CASSETRGVAKNIQYF. The variable domain in full, with the rest retrieved from reference TRBV9 and TRBJ2-4, is DSGVTQTPKHLITATGQRVTLRCSPRSGDLSVYWYQQSLDQGLQFLIQYYNGEERAKGNILERFSAQQFPDLHSELNLSSLELGDSALYFCASSETRGVAKNIQYFGAGTRLSVL.

The J gene is TRBJ1-3, the V gene TRBV2; D unresolved. The CDR3 covers 17 residues. The V gene's germline CDR1 is SNHLY and CDR2 FYNNEI. The V end was cut by 6 bases, the J end by 0 bases, with 18 bases between. The DNA for the CDR3 is TGTGCCAGCAGCTTGTCCACGGGGTTCTTCTCTGGAAACACCATATATTTT. Its translation: CASSLSTGFFSGNTIYF. Based on the CDR3 plus reference TRBV2 and TRBJ1-3, the full variable domain is EPEVTQTPSHQVTQMGQEVILRCVPISNHLYFYWYRQILGQKVEFLVSFYNNEISEKSEIFDDQFSVERPDGSNFTLKIRSTKLEDSAMYFCASSLSTGFFSGNTIYFGEGSWLTVV.

The genes are TRBV6-5 and TRBJ2-7, with 11 bases identical to TRBD1. V lost 4 bases and J lost 0; bases outside the gene matches: 5. CDR1 is MNHEY and CDR2 is SVGAGI in the germline V gene. The CDR3 is made up of 16 amino acids. The CDR3 region is CASSSGQGASSYEQYF. CDR3 bases: TGTGCCAGCAGTTCCGGACAGGGGGCGAGCTCCTACGAGCAGTACTTC.

This clone was observed once. The chain employs TRBV9 and TRBJ2-2, with a weak D call TRBD2 (6 bases). The CDR3 totals 16 residues. Trimming removed 2 bases from V and 6 bases from J, with 17 bases in between. The V gene's germline CDR1 is SGDLS and CDR2 YYNGEE. CDR3 region: CASSVDRPRLAGELFF. Here the CDR3 DNA reads TGTGCCAGCAGCGTCGACCGCCCGAGACTAGCCGGGGAGCTGTTTTTT.